These 26 T cell receptor beta chains originate from one sample sequenced in a study of T-cell reconstitution after alpha-beta-depleted transplantation in children. The TCRbeta library was prepared with unique molecular identifiers. Via MiXCR, TCRdb re-called the PCR reads, giving one row per CDR3 protein. There are about 260,000 distinct CDR3 sequences in the sample; approximately 8.9% occur only once, and approximately 6% lies in the top ten. The input for sequencing was PBMCs, mostly from graft donor cells, taken 180 days after TCRalphabeta/CD19-depleted stem cell transplant. Receptors originate from a male patient aged 5 to 17 who had a stem cell transplant for acute lymphoblastic leukemia, so the T cells may come from the graft donor.

Of note for this clonotype: A much larger clone is a single base away; this may be a read error. This chain joins TRBV4-2 and TRBJ2-3; TRBD1 might be the D (5 bases). Germline CDR1 is LGHNA and CDR2 is YNFKEQ. The CDR3 has 13 amino acids. Trimming cost V 4 bases and J 5 bases, with 10 bases left between them. CDR3 sequence reads: CASSPDGQDTQYF. The CDR3 nucleotides read TGTGCCAGCAGCCCCGATGGACAAGATACGCAGTATTTT.

This clonotype has ten or more counts. This chain joins TRBV4-3 and TRBJ1-6; no clear D gene. CDR1 LGHNA and CDR2 YSLEER come from the germline V gene. Trimming took off 0 bases at V and 10 bases at J, with 13 bases between the two ends. The CDR3 loop spans 15 amino acids. The CDR3 loop reads CASSQDRGVGSPLHF. The CDR3 DNA reads TGCGCCAGCAGCCAAGATCGTGGGGTGGGATCACCCCTCCACTTT.

The sample holds many counts of this clonotype. The chain has TRBV15 and TRBJ2-1; a weak D match, TRBD2 (6 bases). Germline V lookup: CDR1 LNHNV, CDR2 YYDKDF (reference sequence). The CDR3 is made up of 14 amino acids. Between the trimmed V and J ends, which lost 5 bases and 4 bases, there was a span of 12 bases. The CDR3 region is CATSGGTGYNEQFF. The CDR3 bases are TGTGCCACCAGCGGGGGGACTGGGTACAATGAGCAGTTCTTC.

Ten or more counts support this clonotype. This chain joins TRBV27 and TRBJ2-6, with D unresolved. CDR3 size: 19 residues. V lost 3 bases to trimming and J lost 1 base, with 19 bases between them. Germline CDR1 and CDR2: MNHEY and SMNVEV (reference sequence). Here the CDR3 reads CASSFVGSSEGSGANVLTF. As DNA, the CDR3 is TGTGCCAGCAGTTTCGTTGGGTCCTCGGAAGGTTCTGGGGCCAACGTCCTGACTTTC.

In its sample, this clonotype was seen many times. The V gene is TRBV27, the J gene TRBJ2-7; 7 bases line up with TRBD1. Losses at the gene ends were 6 bases for V and 4 bases for J; bases not matched to a gene: 21. CDR1 is MNHEY and CDR2 is SMNVEV in the germline V gene (reference sequence). The CDR3 covers 18 residues. The CDR3 reads CASSPQRDRWTGKYEQYF. In nucleotides, the CDR3 is TGTGCCAGCAGCCCTCAGAGGGACCGGTGGACAGGAAAATACGAGCAGTACTTC.

This clonotype was recorded many times. This chain uses TRBV29-1 with TRBJ2-7, with 9 bases fitting TRBD2. This CDR3 region has 14 residues. Germline CDR1 SQVTM, CDR2 ANQGSEA. Trimming removed 7 bases from V and 3 bases from J; junction bases left unmatched: 10. In DNA form, the CDR3 reads TGCAGCGCCACTCGGCTAGCGGGATTCTACGAGCAGTACTTC. It yields the protein CSATRLAGFYEQYF.

There are many counts of this clonotype. The V and J genes are TRBV19 and TRBJ1-1; D ambiguous. CDR3 length equals 14 residues. V was clipped by 7 bases and J by 0 bases, with 12 bases between them. Germline assignment: CDR1 LNHDA and CDR2 SQIVND (reference sequence). CDR3 sequence reads: CASKQTVLNTEAFF. The CDR3 nucleotides are TGTGCCAGTAAACAGACCGTCTTGAACACTGAAGCTTTCTTT.

This clonotype was recorded many times. The chain links TRBV20-1 to TRBJ2-5; 7 bases match TRBD2. The CDR3 extends over 14 amino acids. Germline V gene data show CDR1 as DFQATT and CDR2 as SNEGSKA (reference sequence). Unmatched junction bases numbered 7, after V lost 5 bases and J lost 1 base. CDR3 region: CSAARPSGQETQYF. CDR3 in DNA: TGCAGTGCTGCCAGACCTAGCGGCCAAGAGACCCAGTACTTC.

Notes on this clonotype: Given a much more abundant clone one base away, this may be a read error. This chain joins TRBV11-1 and TRBJ2-6; possible D gene TRBD1, 5 bases. Looked up from germline, CDR1 is SGHAT and CDR2 is FQDESV (reference sequence). The CDR3 has 18 residues. The CDR3 DNA reads TGTGCCAGCACCCAGACACAAGGGTCACCCTCTGGGGCCAACGTCCTGTCTTTC. Translation: CASTQTQGSPSGANVLSF. Filled out from reference TRBV11-1 and TRBJ2-6, the complete variable domain reads EAEVAQSPRYKITEKSQAVAFWCDPISGHATLYWYRQILGQGPELLVQFQDESVVDDSQLPKDRFSAERLKGVDSTLKIQPAELGDSAMYLCASTQTQGSPSGANVLSFGAGSRLTVL.

There are many counts of this clonotype. This chain joins TRBV20-1 and TRBJ2-1; 7 bases map to TRBD2. Germline-derived CDR1 and CDR2 are DFQATT and SNEGSKA (reference sequence). Trimming cost V 1 base and J 2 bases; bases outside gene matches: 8. CDR3 size: 16 residues. This chain's CDR3 is CSARAIVSGTYNEQFF. In DNA, the CDR3 is TGCAGTGCTAGAGCCATTGTAAGCGGGACCTACAATGAGCAGTTCTTC.

This clonotype was seen many times. The chain couples TRBV20-1 to TRBJ2-7, with a weak D call TRBD1 (5 bases). This CDR3 region has 14 residues. Germline assignment: CDR1 DFQATT and CDR2 SNEGSKA (reference sequence). The V end lost 2 bases, the J end lost 1 base, and 12 bases lay between the germline ends. As DNA, the CDR3 is TGCAGTGCTAGACCCCGCCGACAGTCCTACGAGCAGTACTTC. Translation gives CSARPRRQSYEQYF.

To note about this clonotype: This may arise from a read error, as a much more abundant clone is one base away. The V and J genes are TRBV18 and TRBJ2-7; 9 bases fit TRBD2. Germline CDR1 is KGHSH and CDR2 is LQKENI. After removal of 3 bases from V and 6 bases from J, the junction contained 9 bases not matched to a gene. This CDR3 is 15 amino acids long. CDR3: CASSPGLAGHFEQYF. The CDR3 DNA is TGTGCCAGCTCACCTGGGCTAGCGGGACACTTCGAGCAGTACTTC.

This clonotype was seen at least ten times. This chain links TRBV9 with TRBJ1-2; TRBD1 matches 8 bases. Germline V gene lookup returns CDR1 SGDLS and CDR2 YYNGEE. This CDR3 is built from 15 residues. V shed 3 bases and J 4 bases; nucleotides not matched to a gene: 8. CDR3 DNA sequence: TGTGCCAGCAGCGGAGACAGGGGAGGGCCCTATGGCTACACCTTC. This gives the protein CASSGDRGGPYGYTF. The entire variable domain, with the rest obtained from reference TRBV9 and TRBJ1-2, is as follows: DSGVTQTPKHLITATGQRVTLRCSPRSGDLSVYWYQQSLDQGLQFLIQYYNGEERAKGNILERFSAQQFPDLHSELNLSSLELGDSALYFCASSGDRGGPYGYTFGSGTRLTVV.

As to this clonotype: A much larger clonotype is one base distant, so this may be a read error. The chain recombines TRBV7-9 with TRBJ2-5; D uncertain. This CDR3 is built from 14 residues. V lost 0 bases, J lost 5 bases, and 10 bases lay in between. Germline loops: CDR1 SEHNR, CDR2 FQNEAQ (reference sequence). The CDR3 DNA reads TGTGCCAGCAGCTTAGCCCGTAACTTGGAGACCCAGTACTTC. This translates into CASSLARNLETQYF. Complete variable domain (other parts from reference TRBV7-9 and TRBJ2-5): DTGVSQNPRHKITKRGQNVTFRCDPISEHNRLYWYRQTLGQGPEFLTYFQNEAQLEKSRLLSDRFSAERPKGSFSTLEIQRTEQGDSAMYLCASSLARNLETQYFGPGTRLLVL.

This clonotype occurred many times. The chain has TRBV5-4 and TRBJ1-2, with a possible D match to TRBD1 (5 bases). Per germline, CDR1 SGHNT and CDR2 YYREEE (reference sequence). V was pared by 4 bases and J by 7 bases, with 20 bases between. The CDR3 has 15 residues. The CDR3 loop is CASSPAGPLQRGYTF. The CDR3 nucleotides read TGTGCCAGCAGCCCAGCGGGACCCTTACAACGTGGCTACACCTTC.

This clonotype was observed at least ten times. The CDR3 here is CASEQPVQDTDTQYF. The CDR3 bases are TGCGCCAGCGAACAGCCGGTACAGGACACAGATACGCAGTATTTT. J is TRBJ2-3 and V is TRBV4-3, with D possibly TRBD1 on 5 matching bases. The CDR3 loop spans 15 amino acids. The V gene lost 8 bases and the J gene lost 2 bases, with 17 bases spanning the gap. In germline, CDR1 is LGHNA, CDR2 YSLEER.

Ten or more counts support this clonotype. The V and J genes are TRBV12-5 and TRBJ2-5, with D perhaps assigned TRBD1 or TRBD2 (6 bases each). CDR3 length equals 17 residues. Germline CDR1 and CDR2: LGHNT and FRNRAP. The ends were cut back, 1 base at V and 7 bases at J, with 22 bases in the middle. DNA of the CDR3: TGTGCTAGTGGTTTGGAGATGACCCCCAAAGGGGGGTGGACCCAGTACTTC. It codes for CASGLEMTPKGGWTQYF.

This clonotype was seen a single time. This sequence may be a read error, since a much larger clone differs from it by one base. This chain links TRBV7-9 with TRBJ2-3; 7 bases are a match to TRBD2. The CDR3 has 14 residues. V trimming: 6 bases; J trimming: 6 bases; junction bases outside the gene matches: 9. CDR1 SEHNR and CDR2 FQNEAQ come from the germline V gene (reference sequence). CDR3 sequence reads: CASSSGTISDTQYF. In DNA, the CDR3 is TGTGCCAGCAGTTCCGGGACTATCTCTGATACGCAGTATTTT.

This clonotype was seen many times. At one end the junction does not follow the germline gene, possibly because of a read error. The J gene is TRBJ2-3, the V gene TRBV12-3 or TRBV12-4; a possible D gene is TRBD1 (6 bases). The CDR3 sequence is 12 residues long. DNA of the CDR3: TGTGCCAGCAGTTGGGGGATTGCAGGGGCCCATTTT. It yields the protein CASSWGIAGAHF.

The CDR3 nucleotides read TGTGCCAGCAGTCCGGCCGACAGCAATGAGCAGTTCTTC. This encodes CASSPADSNEQFF. J is TRBJ2-1 and V is TRBV27; tentatively, D is TRBD1 (5 bases). Germline V gene sequence: CDR1 MNHEY, CDR2 SMNVEV (reference sequence). The length of the CDR3 is 13 residues. Trimming took off 5 bases at V and 6 bases at J, with 11 bases between the two ends.

This clonotype was counted at least ten times. The rearrangement uses TRBV28 and TRBJ2-1; 7 positions match TRBD1. Germline V CDR1 and CDR2: MDHEN, SYDVKM. V was pared by 9 bases and J by 4 bases, with 3 bases of the junction left unmatched. This CDR3 has 12 residues. The CDR3 loop is CASLQGYNEQFF. CDR3 nucleotides: TGTGCCAGTCTACAGGGGTACAATGAGCAGTTCTTC. Full variable domain (remainder filled in from reference TRBV28 and TRBJ2-1): DVKVTQSSRYLVKRTGEKVFLECVQDMDHENMFWYRQDPGLGLRLIYFSYDVKMKEKGDIPEGYSVSREKKERFSLILESASTNQTSMYLCASLQGYNEQFFGPGTRLTVL.

This clonotype has at least ten counts. The chain carries TRBV5-1 and TRBJ2-7; TRBD2 agrees at 13 bases. From germline, CDR1 is SGHRS and CDR2 YFSETQ. The CDR3 has 17 residues. Trimming cost V 3 bases and J 3 bases; bases outside gene matches: 9. The CDR3 DNA reads as TGCGCCAGCAGCTCGGGGACTAGCGGGAAGGGAAACTACGAGCAGTACTTC. This translates into CASSSGTSGKGNYEQYF.

This clonotype was detected many times. J is TRBJ2-7 and V is TRBV20-1; D might be TRBD2 (5 bases). Germline V gene data show CDR1 as DFQATT and CDR2 as SNEGSKA (reference sequence). The CDR3 runs to 13 residues. With 7 bases removed from V and 0 bases from J, the gap between germline ends came to 13 bases. CDR3 sequence reads: CSVQSGDSYEQYF. CDR3 in DNA: TGCAGTGTCCAGTCCGGGGACTCCTACGAGCAGTACTTC.

V usage is TRBV20-1 and J usage is TRBJ2-3, with D maybe TRBD2 (6 bases). CDR1 is DFQATT, CDR2 SNEGSKA, per germline (reference sequence). The length of the CDR3 is 14 residues. V was cut by 4 bases and J by 6 bases, with 17 bases left in between. CDR3 protein: CSATWTTRGDTQYF. The CDR3 DNA reads TGCAGTGCTACTTGGACTACCCGGGGGGATACGCAGTATTTT.

This clonotype was seen at least ten times. The chain recombines TRBV5-1 with TRBJ2-3; D is unclear. The germline V gene has CDR1 SGHRS and CDR2 YFSETQ. The CDR3 runs 15 residues. Trimming left V 0 bases short and J 1 base short, with 9 bases between. In DNA, the CDR3 is TGCGCCAGCAGCTTGGGCGGAACTGGCACAGATACGCAGTATTTT. It is translated as CASSLGGTGTDTQYF.

This clonotype was observed many times. This chain joins TRBV9 and TRBJ2-3, with 7 positions matching TRBD2. The V and J ends lost 0 bases and 0 bases, in that order; junction bases with no gene match: 22. This CDR3 region has 22 residues. Germline CDR1 SGDLS, CDR2 YYNGEE. As DNA, the CDR3 is TGTGCCAGCAGCGTAGGAATTGTAAGCCGGGAGGTAGTACGTCGTAGCACAGATACGCAGTATTTT. Its translation is CASSVGIVSREVVRRSTDTQYF.